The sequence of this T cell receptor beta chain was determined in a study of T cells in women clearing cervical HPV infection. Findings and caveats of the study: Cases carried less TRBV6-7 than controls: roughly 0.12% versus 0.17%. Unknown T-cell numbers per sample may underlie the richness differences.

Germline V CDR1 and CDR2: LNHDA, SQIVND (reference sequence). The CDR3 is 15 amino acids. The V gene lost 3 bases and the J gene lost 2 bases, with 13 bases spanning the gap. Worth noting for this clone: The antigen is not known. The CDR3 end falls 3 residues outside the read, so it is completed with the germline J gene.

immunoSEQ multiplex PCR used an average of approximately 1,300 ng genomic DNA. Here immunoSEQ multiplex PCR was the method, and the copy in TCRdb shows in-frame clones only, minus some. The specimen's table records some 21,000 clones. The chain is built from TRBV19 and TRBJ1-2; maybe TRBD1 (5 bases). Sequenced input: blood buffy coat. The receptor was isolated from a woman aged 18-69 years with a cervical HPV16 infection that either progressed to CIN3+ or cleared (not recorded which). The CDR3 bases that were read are TGTGCCAGTAGTATGGGGGGATCCCCAAACTATGGC. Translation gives CASSMGGSPNYG. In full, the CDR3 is CASSMGGSPNYGYTF.